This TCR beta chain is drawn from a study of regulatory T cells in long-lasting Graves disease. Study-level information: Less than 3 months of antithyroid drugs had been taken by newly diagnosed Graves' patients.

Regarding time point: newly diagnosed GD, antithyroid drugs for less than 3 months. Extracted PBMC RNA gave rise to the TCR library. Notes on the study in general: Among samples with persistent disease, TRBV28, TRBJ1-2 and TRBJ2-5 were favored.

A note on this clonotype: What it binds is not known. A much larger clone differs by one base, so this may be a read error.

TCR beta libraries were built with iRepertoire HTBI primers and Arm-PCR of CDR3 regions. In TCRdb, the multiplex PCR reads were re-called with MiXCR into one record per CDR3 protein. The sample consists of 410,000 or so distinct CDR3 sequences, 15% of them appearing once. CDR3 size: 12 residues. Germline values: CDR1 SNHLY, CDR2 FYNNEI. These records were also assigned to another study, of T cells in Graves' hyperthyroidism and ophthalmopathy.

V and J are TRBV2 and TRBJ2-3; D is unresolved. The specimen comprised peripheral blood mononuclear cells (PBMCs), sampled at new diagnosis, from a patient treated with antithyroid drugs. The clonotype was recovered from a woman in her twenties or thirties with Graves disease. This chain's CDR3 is CAGSPILWPQYF. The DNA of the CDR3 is TGTGCCGGCAGCCCCATTTTGTGGCCGCAGTATTTT.